This TCR beta chain stems from a study of T cell changes during pregnancy in multiple sclerosis (dated by TCRdb to the late 2010s). The study in broad terms: Changes in the T cell repertoire over the course of pregnancy were examined in this study in women with multiple sclerosis.

To note about this clone: Its cognate antigen has yet to be identified. Base qualities are not at hand, and no much larger clone is one base apart.

Library preparation used the immunoSEQ multiplex PCR assay. Imported from immuneACCESS, the table was reduced by TCRdb to in-frame sequences with V and J called. These copies leave out some clones; in studies compared against another copy, an unresolved V gene accounts for under half, and the cause of the remainder is not known. The sample table lists about 40,000 clones, 80% to 90% of them with a count of one. The ten largest make up around 0.51% of the sample. The sequence came from a female donor with multiple sclerosis, enrolled in a pregnancy study. Source: CD4+ T cells from peripheral blood mononuclear cells, taken in the first trimester of pregnancy.

The CDR3 region reads CASSLGTGRFTNTGELFF. The DNA sequence is given as TGTGCCAGCAGCTTAGGGACAGGAAGATTCACGAACACCGGGGAGCTGTTTTTT. The rearranged segments are TRBV7-9 and TRBJ2-2; 7 central bases correspond to TRBD1. Trimming takes 1 base off V and 0 bases off J; junction bases not matched to a gene: 8. The CDR3 goes from the cysteine to the phenylalanine over 18 residues. The retained sequence is limited to the CDR3, 54 bases, with the frame set at the first base. The germline V gene (reference sequence) gives CDR1 as SEHNR and CDR2 as FQNEAQ.